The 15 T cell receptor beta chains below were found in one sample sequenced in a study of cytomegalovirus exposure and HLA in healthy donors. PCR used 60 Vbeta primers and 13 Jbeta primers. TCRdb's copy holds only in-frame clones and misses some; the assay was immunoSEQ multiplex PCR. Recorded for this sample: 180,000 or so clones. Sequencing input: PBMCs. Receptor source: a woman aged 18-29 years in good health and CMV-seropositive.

In DNA, the CDR3 is TGCGCCAGCAGCCCGAGGAAGGACACCATATATTTT. Translation: CASSPRKDTIYF. The chain employs TRBV5-1 and TRBJ1-3; no definite D call. Trimming took 4 bases from V and 8 from J, leaving 10 bases between them. Per germline, CDR1 SGHRS and CDR2 YFSETQ. The CDR3 extends over 12 amino acids.

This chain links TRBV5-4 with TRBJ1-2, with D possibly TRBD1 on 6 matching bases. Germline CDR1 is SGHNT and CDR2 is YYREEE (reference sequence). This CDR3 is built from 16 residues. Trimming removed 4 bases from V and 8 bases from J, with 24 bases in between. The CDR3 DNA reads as TGTGCCAGCAGCCCCGGGGGGGGCAGGGTCAATCAGGGCTACACCTTC. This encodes CASSPGGGRVNQGYTF.

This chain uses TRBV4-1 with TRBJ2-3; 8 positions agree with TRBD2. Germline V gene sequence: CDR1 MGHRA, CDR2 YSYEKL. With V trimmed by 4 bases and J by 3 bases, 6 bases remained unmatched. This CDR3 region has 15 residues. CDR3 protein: CASSRLATETDTQYF. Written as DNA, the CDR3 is TGCGCCAGCAGCCGACTAGCGACTGAAACAGATACGCAGTATTTT.

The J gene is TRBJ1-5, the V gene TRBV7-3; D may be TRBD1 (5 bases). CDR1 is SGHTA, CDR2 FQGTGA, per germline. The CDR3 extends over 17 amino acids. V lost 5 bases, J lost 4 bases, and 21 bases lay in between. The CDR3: CASSEKTDPLGNQPQHF. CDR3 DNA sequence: TGTGCCAGCAGCGAAAAGACAGACCCTCTGGGGAATCAGCCCCAGCATTTT.

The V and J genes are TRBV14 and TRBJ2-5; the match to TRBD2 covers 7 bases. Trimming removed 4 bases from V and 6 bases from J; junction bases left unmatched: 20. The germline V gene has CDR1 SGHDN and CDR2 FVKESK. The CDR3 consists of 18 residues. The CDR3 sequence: CASSPRTGGSNSLKTQYF. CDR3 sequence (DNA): TGTGCCAGCAGCCCCCGAACGGGGGGATCGAACAGTTTGAAGACCCAGTACTTC. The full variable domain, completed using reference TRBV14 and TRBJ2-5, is EAGVTQFPSHSVIEKGQTVTLRCDPISGHDNLYWYRRVMGKEIKFLLHFVKESKQDESGMPNNRFLAERTGGTYSTLKVQPAELEDSGVYFCASSPRTGGSNSLKTQYFGPGTRLLVL.

CDR3 in DNA: TGTGCCAGCAGCTTAAGTCAGGGGGCCTACGAGCAGTACTTC. It encodes CASSLSQGAYEQYF. This chain uses TRBV13 with TRBJ2-7; 7 bases agree with TRBD1. Per the germline V gene, CDR1 is PRHDT and CDR2 is FYEKMQ (reference sequence). The CDR3 totals 14 residues. The trim removed 2 bases at V and 2 bases at J, leaving 3 bases unmatched. Complete variable domain (other parts from reference TRBV13 and TRBJ2-7): AAGVIQSPRHLIKEKRETATLKCYPIPRHDTVYWYQQGPGQDPQFLISFYEKMQSDKGSIPDRFSAQQFSDYHSELNMSSLELGDSALYFCASSLSQGAYEQYFGPGTRLTVT.

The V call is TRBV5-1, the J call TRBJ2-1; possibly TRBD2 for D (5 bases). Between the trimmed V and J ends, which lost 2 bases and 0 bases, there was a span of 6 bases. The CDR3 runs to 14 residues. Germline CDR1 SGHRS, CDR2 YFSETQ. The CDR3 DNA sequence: TGCGCCAGCAGCTTAGCGGCCTCCTACAATGAGCAGTTCTTC. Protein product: CASSLAASYNEQFF.

In nucleotides, the CDR3 is TGCGCCAGCAGCCAAGATTATTATGGCTACACCTTC. It encodes CASSQDYYGYTF. The chain carries TRBV4-3 and TRBJ1-2; D is ambiguous. This CDR3 has 12 residues. V lost 0 bases, J lost 5 bases, and 4 bases lay in between. CDR1 is LGHNA, CDR2 YSLEER, per germline.

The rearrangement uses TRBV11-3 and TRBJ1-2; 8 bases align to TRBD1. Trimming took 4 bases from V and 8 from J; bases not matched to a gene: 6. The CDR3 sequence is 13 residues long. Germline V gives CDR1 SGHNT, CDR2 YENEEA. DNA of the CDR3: TGTGCCAGCAGCTCTCAGGGGGCTCAGGGCTACACCTTC. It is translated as CASSSQGAQGYTF.

This CDR3 reads CASSEMARGSTEAFF. In nucleotides, the CDR3 is TGTGCCAGCAGTGAAATGGCGAGGGGGAGCACTGAAGCTTTCTTT. This rearrangement joins TRBV6-1 to TRBJ1-1, with TRBD1 as a possible D gene (6 bases). The CDR3 sequence is 15 residues long. Germline lookup yields CDR1 MNHNS and CDR2 SASEGT. With 2 bases removed from V and 4 bases from J, the gap between germline ends came to 14 bases.

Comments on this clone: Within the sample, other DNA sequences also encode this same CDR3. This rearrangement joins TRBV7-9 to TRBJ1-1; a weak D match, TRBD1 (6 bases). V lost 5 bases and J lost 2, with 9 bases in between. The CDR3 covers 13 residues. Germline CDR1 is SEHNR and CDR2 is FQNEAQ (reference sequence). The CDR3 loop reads CASSLTGNTEAFF. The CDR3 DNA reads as TGTGCCAGCAGCCTGACAGGTAACACTGAAGCTTTCTTT.

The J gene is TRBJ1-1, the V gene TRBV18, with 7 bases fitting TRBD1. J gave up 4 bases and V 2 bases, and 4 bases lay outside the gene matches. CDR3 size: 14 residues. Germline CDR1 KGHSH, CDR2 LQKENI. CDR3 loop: CASSPRQGGTEAFF. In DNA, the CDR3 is TGTGCCAGCTCACCAAGACAGGGAGGCACTGAAGCTTTCTTT.

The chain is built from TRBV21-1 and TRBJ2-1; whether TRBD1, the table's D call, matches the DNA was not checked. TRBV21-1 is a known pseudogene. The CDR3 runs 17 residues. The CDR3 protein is CASNNLQGESSYNEQFF. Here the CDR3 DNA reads TGTGCCAGCAACAATCTACAGGGAGAGAGCTCCTACAATGAGCAGTTCTTC.

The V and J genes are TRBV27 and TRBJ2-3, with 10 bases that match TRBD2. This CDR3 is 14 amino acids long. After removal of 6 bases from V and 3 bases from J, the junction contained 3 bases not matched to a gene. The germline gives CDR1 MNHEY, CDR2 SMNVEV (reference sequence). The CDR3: CASRTSGTTDTQYF. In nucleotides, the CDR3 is TGTGCCAGCAGAACTAGCGGGACGACAGATACGCAGTATTTT.

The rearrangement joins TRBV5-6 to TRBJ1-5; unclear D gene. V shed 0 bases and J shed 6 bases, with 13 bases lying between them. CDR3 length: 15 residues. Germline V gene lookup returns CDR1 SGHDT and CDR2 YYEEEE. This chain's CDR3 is CASSLGRGFSQPQHF. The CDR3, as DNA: TGTGCCAGCAGCTTGGGAAGAGGGTTTAGTCAGCCCCAGCATTTT.